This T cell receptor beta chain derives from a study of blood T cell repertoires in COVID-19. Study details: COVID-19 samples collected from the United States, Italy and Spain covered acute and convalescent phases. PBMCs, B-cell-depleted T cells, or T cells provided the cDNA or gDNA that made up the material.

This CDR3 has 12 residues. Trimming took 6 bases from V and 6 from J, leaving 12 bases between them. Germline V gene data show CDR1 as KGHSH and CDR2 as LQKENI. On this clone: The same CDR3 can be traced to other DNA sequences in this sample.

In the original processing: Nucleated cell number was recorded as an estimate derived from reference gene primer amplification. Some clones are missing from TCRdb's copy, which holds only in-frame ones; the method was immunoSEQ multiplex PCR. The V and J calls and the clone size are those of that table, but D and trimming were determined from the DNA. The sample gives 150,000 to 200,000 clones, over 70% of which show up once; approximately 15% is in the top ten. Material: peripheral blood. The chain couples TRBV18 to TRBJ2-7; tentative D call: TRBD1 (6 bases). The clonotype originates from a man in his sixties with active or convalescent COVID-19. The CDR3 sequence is CASSPDSGEQYF. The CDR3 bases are TGTGCCAGCTCCCCGGACAGCGGCGAGCAGTACTTC.